The 2 T cell receptor beta chains presented below share a single source sample, sequenced in a study of spatial heterogeneity in lung cancer. Each CDR3 protein gets one entry after TCRdb re-called the 5' RACE reads with MiXCR. Here the sample spans approximately 9,300 distinct CDR3 sequences, 6.1% being singletons. Time point noted: sample taken at primary tumor resection. Sequencing used normal lung tissue next to the tumor, obtained at surgery. The receptors derive from a male donor with early-stage non-small cell lung cancer.

Remarks on this clonotype: This likely comes from a read error, as the CDR3 has no conserved phenylalanine or tryptophan at its end. The J gene is TRBJ2-6, the V gene TRBV7-9; D is perhaps TRBD1 (5 bases). Germline CDR1 is SEHNR and CDR2 is FQNEAQ (reference sequence). V was clipped by 1 base and J by 1 base, with 11 bases between them. CDR3 length: 17 residues. CDR3 sequence: CASSLDRFHSGANVLTL. Here the CDR3 DNA reads TGTGCCAGCAGCTTAGACAGGTTTCATTCTGGGGCCAACGTCCTGACTCTC.

The sample holds many counts of this clonotype. V is TRBV29-1 and J is TRBJ2-3; 7 nucleotides line up with TRBD2. CDR3 length: 12 residues. Germline V gives CDR1 SQVTM, CDR2 ANQGSEA. The ends lost 4 bases at V and 4 bases at J; junction bases unmatched: 2. CDR3 nucleotide sequence: TGCAGCGTTGGCGCGGGGGCAGATACGCAGTATTTT. Encoded protein: CSVGAGADTQYF.